This TCR beta chain came from a study of cytomegalovirus exposure and HLA in healthy donors. Study outcomes and limitations: Reported performance of the classifier showed diagnosis of cytomegalovirus status with high specificity and sensitivity. In an earlier analysis, in some 600 donors, most V segments appeared productive either ~90% or ~30% of the time.

This CDR3 region has 17 residues. The germline V gene encodes CDR1 SGHVS and CDR2 FNYEAQ. The V and J ends lost 1 base and 4 bases, in that order; junction bases with no gene match: 8. The donors were healthy bone marrow donors. A note on this clone: Antigen specificity is unknown.

The PCR ran on 60 Vbeta and 13 Jbeta primers. Sequenced by immunoSEQ multiplex PCR; TCRdb stores in-frame clones only, minus some. Among about 150,000 clones listed, around 84% were seen once. J is TRBJ1-3 and V is TRBV7-6; TRBD1 aligns across 9 bases. This clonotype was sampled from a woman aged 40 to 50 in good health and CMV-seronegative. Sequenced input: PBMCs. The CDR3 region has the DNA TGTGCCAGCAGCTTAGATAGGACAGGGGCATCCGGAAACACCATATATTTT. It is translated as CASSLDRTGASGNTIYF.